Sequencing of this TCR beta chain was carried out in a study of early T cells in non-severe SARS-CoV-2 infection. Study in general: The sequenced material was bulk RNA from unsorted whole blood, and its chains were unpaired. Study results and limitations: VDJdb-based annotation leaned toward anti-spike CD8 responses and missed private and CD4 specificities.

In its sample, this clonotype was seen many times. Its antigen is unidentified. Researchers attached unique molecular identifiers to individual cDNA molecules. One entry per CDR3 protein results from TCRdb running MiXCR on the 5' RACE reads. This table has 68,000 or so distinct CDR3 sequences, 12% appearing once. Sequencing input: whole blood. This TCR came from an adult who was a healthcare worker with PCR-confirmed SARS-CoV-2 infection or an uninfected control (not recorded which).

This CDR3 reads CAWRGTGAYSNQPQHF. The CDR3 bases are TGTGCCTGGAGAGGGACAGGGGCGTATAGCAATCAGCCCCAGCATTTT. This chain links TRBV30 with TRBJ1-5; 10 bases line up with TRBD1. The CDR3 loop spans 16 amino acids. Looked up from germline, CDR1 is GTSNPN and CDR2 is SVGIG (reference sequence). Unmatched junction bases numbered 5, after V lost 3 bases and J lost 0 bases. Full variable domain (remainder filled in from reference TRBV30 and TRBJ1-5): SQTIHQWPATLVQPVGSPLSLECTVEGTSNPNLYWYRQAAGRGLQLLFYSVGIGQISSEVPQNLSASRPQDRQFILSSKKLLLSDSGFYLCAWRGTGAYSNQPQHFGDGTRLSIL.